A single sample is the source of the 26 T cell receptor beta chains below, sequenced in a study of beta chain features in type 1 diabetes. No antigens are known for them. The whole isolated RNA underwent reverse transcription, so sequencing captured expressed TCRB transcripts. TCRdb keeps only in-frame clones here, not all; method: immunoSEQ multiplex PCR. The sample contains 600,000 to 700,000 clones, approximately 13% of which appear only once. Study outcomes and limitations: In every one of the four CD4+ subsets, TCRB CDR3s were moderately but significantly shorter in Type 1 diabetes patients.

Sequencing used naive CD4+ T cells from blood. All receptors come from a man aged 25-45 years with type 1 diabetes.

This clone came up a few times. Other DNA sequences in this sample translate to the same CDR3. The chain employs TRBV5-1 and TRBJ2-5; D is unresolved. V lost 0 bases and J lost 2, with 2 bases in between. Per the germline V gene, CDR1 is SGHRS and CDR2 is YFSETQ. This CDR3 spans 12 amino acids. CDR3: CASSLVQETQYF. The CDR3 coding sequence is TGCGCCAGCAGCTTGGTACAAGAGACCCAGTACTTC. Based on the CDR3 plus reference TRBV5-1 and TRBJ2-5, the full variable domain is KAGVTQTPRYLIKTRGQQVTLSCSPISGHRSVSWYQQTPGQGLQFLFEYFSETQRNKGNFPGRFSGRQFSNSRSEMNVSTLELGDSALYLCASSLVQETQYFGPGTRLLVL.

This chain connects TRBV9 to TRBJ2-1; possibly TRBD1 for D (5 bases). Trimming stripped 0 bases from V and 7 bases from J, with 17 bases between. This CDR3 is built from 16 residues. Germline V gives CDR1 SGDLS, CDR2 YYNGEE. The CDR3 nucleotides read TGTGCCAGCAGCGTAGGGCCCCGAGCAGGGCGGAATGAGCAGTTCTTC. It codes for CASSVGPRAGRNEQFF.

V gene TRBV29-1 combines with J gene TRBJ2-1; perhaps TRBD2 as D (6 bases). V lost 1 base and J lost 0, with 19 bases in between. Germline V gives CDR1 SQVTM, CDR2 ANQGSEA. The CDR3 loop spans 18 amino acids. CDR3 sequence reads: CSVEGGLFSGNSYNEQFF. CDR3 sequence (DNA): TGCAGCGTTGAAGGGGGACTTTTCTCCGGTAACTCCTACAATGAGCAGTTCTTC.

This clone was seen more than once but under ten times. The V gene is TRBV2, the J gene TRBJ2-1, with TRBD2 matching 7 bases. With 3 bases clipped from V and 3 bases from J, the junction kept 2 bases outside the gene matches. Germline CDR1 reads SNHLY; CDR2 reads FYNNEI. The CDR3 runs 14 residues. The CDR3 DNA sequence: TGTGCCAGCAGTGATCGGACTAGCTACAATGAGCAGTTCTTC. Protein product: CASSDRTSYNEQFF. The full variable domain, completed using reference TRBV2 and TRBJ2-1, is EPEVTQTPSHQVTQMGQEVILRCVPISNHLYFYWYRQILGQKVEFLVSFYNNEISEKSEIFDDQFSVERPDGSNFTLKIRSTKLEDSAMYFCASSDRTSYNEQFFGPGTRLTVL.

This clone was counted only a few times. The chain links TRBV29-1 to TRBJ2-6, with unresolved D. Between the trimmed V and J ends, which lost 7 bases and 0 bases, there was a span of 16 bases. The CDR3 consists of 16 residues. Germline CDR1 SQVTM, CDR2 ANQGSEA. The CDR3 spells CSASGSSVSGANVLTF. CDR3 nucleotides: TGCAGCGCCTCCGGGTCGTCGGTCTCTGGGGCCAACGTCCTGACTTTC.

This clone has more than one count but fewer than ten. This sequence joins TRBV21-1 and TRBJ2-5. TRBV21-1 is classified as a pseudogene. CDR3 length: 19 residues. In nucleotides, the CDR3 is TGTGCCAGCAGCGAAGAACTTACGGGACGGACCCACGCTCAAGAGACCCAGTACTTC. Its protein is CASSEELTGRTHAQETQYF.

This clone was seen only a few times. This chain uses TRBV27 with TRBJ1-5; a weak D match, TRBD1 (5 bases). Germline V lookup: CDR1 MNHEY, CDR2 SMNVEV (reference sequence). The CDR3 extends over 14 amino acids. The germline V and J ends were trimmed by 8 bases and 2 bases, with 13 bases remaining between them. The CDR3 nucleotides read TGTGCCAGCTCCGGGACGAGGGGCAATCAGCCCCAGCATTTT. As protein: CASSGTRGNQPQHF.

This chain links TRBV5-4 with TRBJ1-2, with D possibly matching TRBD1 (6 bases). Germline CDR1 reads SGHNT; CDR2 reads YYREEE (reference sequence). The CDR3 runs 14 residues. Trimming pared 3 bases from V and 0 bases from J, leaving 9 bases between. CDR3 residues: CASSSQGSNYGYTF. The CDR3 nucleotides read TGTGCCAGCAGCTCACAGGGTTCTAACTATGGCTACACCTTC. Together with reference TRBV5-4 and TRBJ1-2, the CDR3 gives the full variable domain: ETGVTQSPTHLIKTRGQQVTLRCSSQSGHNTVSWYQQALGQGPQFIFQYYREEENGRGNFPPRFSGLQFPNYSSELNVNALELDDSALYLCASSSQGSNYGYTFGSGTRLTVV.

The CDR3 bases are TGTGCCAGCACCCAAGGGGGAGCATACTATGGCTACACCTTC. Its protein product is CASTQGGAYYGYTF. The chain combines TRBV28 with TRBJ1-2; D perhaps matches TRBD1 (6 bases). The length of the CDR3 is 14 residues. The germline V gene encodes CDR1 MDHEN and CDR2 SYDVKM. The V and J ends lost 7 bases and 3 bases respectively, with 15 bases between them.

This clone showed up just a few times. The V and J genes are TRBV11-2 and TRBJ1-6; the match to TRBD1 covers 8 bases. With V trimmed by 5 bases and J by 9 bases, 12 bases remained unmatched. Per the germline V gene, CDR1 is SGHAT and CDR2 is FQNNGV. The CDR3 runs 16 residues. CDR3 sequence reads: CASSLMVGTGSSPLHF. The CDR3 DNA reads TGTGCCAGCAGCCTTATGGTCGGGACAGGCAGTTCACCCCTCCACTTT.

This chain links TRBV6-5 with TRBJ1-1; D possibly corresponds to TRBD1 (6 bases). The V and J ends lost 6 bases and 7 bases respectively, with 18 bases between them. The germline V gene encodes CDR1 MNHEY and CDR2 SVGAGI. CDR3 size: 14 residues. The chain's CDR3 is CASSSTRQAGEAFF. In DNA form, the CDR3 reads TGTGCCAGCAGCTCCACGAGACAGGCGGGTGAAGCTTTCTTT.

In this sample, this clone turned up a few times. The V gene is TRBV25-1, the J gene TRBJ1-2; possibly TRBD1 for D (6 bases). The CDR3 runs 15 residues. V was shortened by 2 bases and J by 4 bases, with 14 bases between the two germline ends. Germline-derived CDR1 and CDR2 are MGHDK and SYGVNS. CDR3 sequence: CASSERGEPLYGYTF. DNA for the CDR3: TGTGCCAGCAGTGAAAGGGGGGAACCCCTCTATGGCTACACCTTC.

This clone was counted only a few times. The V and J genes are TRBV14 and TRBJ2-3, with a possible D match to TRBD1 (6 bases). V lost 0 bases to trimming and J lost 1 base, with 17 bases between them. The CDR3 runs to 18 residues. Germline V gene sequence: CDR1 SGHDN, CDR2 FVKESK. The CDR3, as DNA: TGTGCCAGCAGCCAAGATCTGTGGGGGCAGCGTCGCACAGATACGCAGTATTTT. Its translation is CASSQDLWGQRRTDTQYF.

Only a few counts were recorded for this clone. Other nucleotide sequences in the sample specify the same CDR3. The chain employs TRBV5-1 and TRBJ2-5; D might be TRBD2 (6 bases). The CDR3 is 13 amino acids. Germline assignment: CDR1 SGHRS and CDR2 YFSETQ. Trimming cost V 0 bases and J 4 bases, with 7 bases left between them. CDR3 sequence: CASSLAGGETQYF. The CDR3 DNA reads as TGCGCCAGCAGCTTGGCCGGGGGAGAGACCCAGTACTTC.

The chain joins TRBV28 to TRBJ2-1, with 8 nucleotides matching TRBD2. Germline V gene sequence: CDR1 MDHEN, CDR2 SYDVKM. This CDR3 is 14 amino acids long. V trimming: 3 bases; J trimming: 8 bases; junction bases outside the gene matches: 6. The CDR3 region has the DNA TGTGCCAGCAGTTTCCAGCGGGGGTGGTATGAGCAGTTCTTC. The encoded protein is CASSFQRGWYEQFF.

This clone was detected only a few times. This chain connects TRBV9 to TRBJ1-1, with 9 bases aligning to TRBD1. CDR1 SGDLS and CDR2 YYNGEE come from the germline V gene. This CDR3 comprises 16 residues. V was pared by 0 bases and J by 1 base, with 4 bases of the junction left unmatched. Written as DNA, the CDR3 is TGTGCCAGCAGCGTAGCTGGGGGACAGGGGAACACTGAAGCTTTCTTT. Its translation: CASSVAGGQGNTEAFF.

This clone was seen more than once but under ten times. At one end the junction does not follow the germline gene, possibly because of a read error. J is TRBJ1-2 and V is TRBV14; 7 nucleotides align to TRBD1. This CDR3 is built from 13 residues. CDR1 and CDR2 (germline): SGHDN, FVKESK. This CDR3 reads CASSHTGAVFGYF. CDR3 nucleotide sequence: TGTGCCAGCAGCCACACAGGGGCGGTATTTGGCTACTTC.

V is TRBV7-6 and J is TRBJ2-1; 9 nucleotides align to TRBD2. The J segment lost 7 bases and the V segment lost 6 bases, leaving 10 bases of the junction unmatched. Germline CDR1 and CDR2: SGHVS and FNYEAQ. This CDR3 is 15 amino acids long. The CDR3 spells CASRKAGGIANEQFF. The CDR3 nucleotides are TGTGCCAGCAGGAAAGCGGGGGGAATCGCAAATGAGCAGTTCTTC.

This clone was seen only a few times. This rearrangement joins TRBV6-6 to TRBJ1-5; 9 bases map to TRBD1. V trimming: 4 bases; J trimming: 4 bases; junction bases outside the gene matches: 2. Germline CDR1 is MNHNY and CDR2 is SVGAGI (reference sequence). The CDR3 length is 14 residues. CDR3 residues: CASSFGTGNQPQHF. In DNA form, the CDR3 reads TGTGCCAGCAGTTTCGGGACAGGGAATCAGCCCCAGCATTTT.

This clone was picked up a small number of times. This sequence joins TRBV30 and TRBJ2-4; no firm D call. The CDR3 is 13 amino acids. V lost 2 bases to trimming and J lost 15 bases, with 20 bases between them. Germline CDR1 GTSNPN, CDR2 SVGIG (reference sequence). CDR3 in DNA: TGTGCCTGGAGTTTGGGGAATGTCGGGCCAGGGTACTTC. Its translation is CAWSLGNVGPGYF. Drawing the rest from reference TRBV30 and TRBJ2-4, the complete variable domain is SQTIHQWPATLVQPVGSPLSLECTVEGTSNPNLYWYRQAAGRGLQLLFYSVGIGQISSEVPQNLSASRPQDRQFILSSKKLLLSDSGFYLCAWSLGNVGPGYFGAGTRLSVL.

This clone was counted between two and nine times. This rearrangement joins TRBV7-2 to TRBJ1-4, with D tentatively TRBD1 (6 bases). Trimming removed 5 bases at V and 5 bases at J, with 15 bases between. Germline assignment: CDR1 SGHTA and CDR2 FQGNSA. The CDR3 totals 15 residues. DNA for the CDR3: TGTGCCAGCAGCCTCTTGGCAGGGACAAATGAAAAACTGTTTTTT. Its protein product is CASSLLAGTNEKLFF.

This clone was counted only a few times. The rearrangement joins TRBV9 to TRBJ2-7, with 8 bases that match TRBD2. This CDR3 region has 15 residues. J was trimmed by 7 bases and V by 0 bases; bases with no gene match: 9. Germline values: CDR1 SGDLS, CDR2 YYNGEE. The CDR3 coding sequence is TGTGCCAGCAGCGTAGATGCGGGGGGATTACGAGAGCAGTACTTC. This codes for CASSVDAGGLREQYF.

The chain links TRBV19 to TRBJ1-5; perhaps TRBD1 as D (5 bases). Looked up from germline, CDR1 is LNHDA and CDR2 is SQIVND (reference sequence). Trimming stripped 5 bases from V and 3 bases from J, with 8 bases between. There are 13 residues in the CDR3. The CDR3 sequence: CASSQGLNQPQHF. The CDR3 DNA reads as TGTGCCAGTAGTCAGGGACTCAATCAGCCCCAGCATTTT.

A few counts support this clone. The V and J genes are TRBV11-2 and TRBJ1-6, with D unclear. This CDR3 comprises 13 residues. Trimming cost V 5 bases and J 7 bases, with 9 bases left between them. CDR1 and CDR2 (germline): SGHAT, FQNNGV. The CDR3 DNA sequence: TGTGCCAGCAGCCCCCGGGTGAATTCACCCCTCCACTTT. Translation: CASSPRVNSPLHF.

This rearrangement joins TRBV5-1 to TRBJ2-3; maybe TRBD2 (6 bases). Trimming cost V 4 bases and J 5 bases, with 26 bases left between them. Germline lookup yields CDR1 SGHRS and CDR2 YFSETQ. This CDR3 is built from 18 residues. The CDR3 region has the DNA TGCGCCAGCAGCCCGTTCTCCCGACCGGGACTCGACAGAGATACGCAGTATTTT. The encoded protein is CASSPFSRPGLDRDTQYF.

As regards this clone: Mismatch with germline at one junction end may stem from a read error. The rearrangement uses TRBV7-9 and TRBJ1-2, with unresolved D. From germline, CDR1 is SEHNR and CDR2 FQNEAQ (reference sequence). The CDR3 has 12 amino acids. CDR3 region: CASRFEDQGYTF. The CDR3 DNA follows: TGTGCCAGCCGCTTTGAAGATCAGGGCTACACCTTC.